This T cell receptor beta chain was sequenced during a study of blood T cell repertoires in COVID-19. In the authors' methods: Estimation of nucleated cell counts was performed using reference gene primer amplification. Clones were read by immunoSEQ multiplex PCR, and TCRdb kept only the in-frame ones, dropping some. D and trimming were read from the DNA, whereas the V and J calls and clone size are those reported in that table. The top ten hold roughly 2% of the sample, which has around 280,000 clones, about 85% seen once. Trimming left V 4 bases short and J 4 bases short, with 19 bases between. Germline values: CDR1 PRHDT, CDR2 FYEKMQ (reference sequence). The length of the CDR3 is 16 residues.

This chain connects TRBV13 to TRBJ2-5, with D tentatively TRBD1 (7 bases). The sequence derives from a woman in her fifties or sixties who had recovered from COVID-19. Sequenced material: peripheral blood. The CDR3 loop reads CASSSTEGAFGETQYF. The CDR3 nucleotides are TGTGCCAGCAGCTCAACGGAGGGGGCGTTTGGAGAGACCCAGTACTTC.